The 10 T cell receptor beta chains below come from one sample, sequenced in a study of blood T cell repertoires in COVID-19. The method was immunoSEQ multiplex PCR; TCRdb's version includes in-frame clones alone and lacks a portion of them. The sample includes about 140,000 clones, around 90% seen only once; the top ten take 2.5% to 3%. Sample: peripheral blood. The receptors stem from a human donor with COVID-19, enrolled during active disease. The donor label of this sample is uncertain.

The J gene is TRBJ2-6, the V gene TRBV6-4; 8 bases map to TRBD1. The CDR3 loop spans 16 amino acids. Germline values: CDR1 MRHNA, CDR2 SNTAGT. The trim removed 3 bases at V and 1 base at J, leaving 2 bases unmatched. CDR3 sequence (DNA): TGTGCCAGCAGTGAAGGGGACAGGTCTGGGGCCAACGTCCTGACTTTC. It encodes CASSEGDRSGANVLTF.

V is TRBV4-2 and J is TRBJ1-1, with a weak D call TRBD1 (5 bases). The CDR3 contains 18 residues. Germline V gene data show CDR1 as LGHNA and CDR2 as YNFKEQ. With 1 base removed from V and 2 bases from J, the gap between germline ends came to 20 bases. The chain's CDR3 is CASSQVGGPGGFNTEAFF. CDR3 DNA: TGTGCCAGCAGCCAAGTGGGGGGACCCGGGGGATTTAACACTGAAGCTTTCTTT.

This chain joins TRBV11-2 and TRBJ1-6; D unclear. Trimming left V 0 bases short and J 7 bases short, with 7 bases between. This CDR3 contains 14 residues. Germline CDR1 SGHAT, CDR2 FQNNGV. The CDR3: CASSLDRENSPLHF. The CDR3, as DNA: TGTGCCAGCAGCTTAGATCGGGAGAATTCACCCCTCCACTTT.

This chain connects TRBV27 to TRBJ1-2; TRBD1 aligns across 8 bases. The CDR3 runs 14 residues. The V and J ends lost 3 bases and 6 bases, in that order; junction bases with no gene match: 6. Germline V CDR1 and CDR2: MNHEY, SMNVEV (reference sequence). The CDR3 sequence is CASSFRTGRHGYTF. The CDR3 nucleotides are TGTGCCAGCAGTTTCCGGACAGGGCGTCATGGCTACACCTTC.

The genes are TRBV7-9 and TRBJ1-2; D not certain. The CDR3 runs 11 residues. Per the germline V gene, CDR1 is SEHNR and CDR2 is FQNEAQ (reference sequence). V dropped 5 bases and J dropped 4 bases, with 5 bases sitting between them. In DNA form, the CDR3 reads TGTGCCAGCAGCCGGAGCTATGGCTACACCTTC. Its protein is CASSRSYGYTF.

The V gene is TRBV6-5, the J gene TRBJ2-3; TRBD1 matches 10 bases. CDR1 MNHEY and CDR2 SVGAGI come from the germline V gene. This CDR3 is built from 15 residues. The junction had 11 bases not matched to a gene; V was cut back by 6 bases and J by 8 bases. The CDR3 region is CASSPWTGGEGTQYF. The CDR3 bases are TGTGCCAGCAGCCCCTGGACAGGGGGAGAGGGTACGCAGTATTTT.

The chain is built from TRBV5-1 and TRBJ2-7; no firm D call. Germline loops: CDR1 SGHRS, CDR2 YFSETQ. The ends were cut back, 1 base at V and 3 bases at J, with 11 bases in the middle. The CDR3 has 14 amino acids. In DNA form, the CDR3 reads TGCGCCAGCAGCTTGAGCAGGTCTAACTACGAGCAGTACTTC. It is translated as CASSLSRSNYEQYF.

The chain uses TRBV3-1 (or the pseudogene TRBV3-2) and TRBJ1-6; D unclear. There are 16 residues in the CDR3. The V gene lost 5 bases and the J gene lost 3 bases, with 14 bases spanning the gap. Germline V lookup: CDR1 LGHDT, CDR2 YNNKEL (reference sequence). This chain's CDR3 is CASSSPGGSYNSPLHF. CDR3 nucleotides: TGTGCCAGCAGCTCACCTGGCGGGAGCTATAATTCACCCCTCCACTTT.

V gene TRBV5-1 combines with J gene TRBJ2-7, with TRBD2 matching over 9 bases. V shed 0 bases, J shed 6 bases, and the junction held 7 bases outside the gene matches. This CDR3 is built from 15 residues. Germline loops: CDR1 SGHRS, CDR2 YFSETQ. Written as DNA, the CDR3 is TGCGCCAGCAGCTTGGTTCTAGCGGGGAGCTCCGAGCAGTACTTC. It yields the protein CASSLVLAGSSEQYF.

The table lists this clone with a count of one. The chain links TRBV6-5 to TRBJ2-5, with TRBD2 matching over 9 bases. Per the germline V gene, CDR1 is MNHEY and CDR2 is SVGAGI. Germline trimming cut 5 bases from V and 0 bases from J; bases unmatched to any gene: 4. There are 15 residues in the CDR3. CDR3 sequence: CASSRLAENQETQYF. The CDR3 DNA is TGTGCCAGCAGTAGACTAGCGGAGAACCAAGAGACCCAGTACTTC.